Each of the 25 T cell receptor beta chains below was sequenced from the same sample in a study of OX40 agonist ivuxolimab in advanced cancers. The repertoire was sequenced with immunoSEQ multiplex PCR; TCRdb's copy has only in-frame clones and lacks some. Of tens of thousands of clones listed, about four fifths are singletons. Source: CD4+ or CD8+ T cells sorted from blood, taken in a trial of the OX40 agonist ivuxolimab. These receptors were obtained from an adult with an advanced solid tumor such as melanoma, head and neck, liver or kidney cancer.

This clone was seen once. The V and J genes are TRBV6-1 and TRBJ1-3; 8 positions match TRBD1. The CDR3 consists of 16 residues. Germline V gene sequence: CDR1 MNHNS, CDR2 SASEGT. The V and J ends lost 3 bases and 4 bases, in that order; junction bases with no gene match: 8. The CDR3 nucleotides read TGTGCCAGCAGTGATTATACCGGGACAGGCGGAAACACCATATATTTT. The encoded protein is CASSDYTGTGGNTIYF.

The V gene is TRBV7-2, the J gene TRBJ1-5, with unresolved D. This CDR3 region has 13 residues. The germline V and J ends were trimmed by 6 bases and 7 bases, with 13 bases remaining between them. Germline V gives CDR1 SGHTA, CDR2 FQGNSA. The CDR3, as DNA: TGTGCCAGCAGTGCCGCCGGCGGGCAGCCCCAGCATTTT. It codes for CASSAAGGQPQHF.

The rearrangement uses TRBV28 and TRBJ2-7; D is unclear. This CDR3 spans 11 amino acids. Trimming shortened V by 8 bases and J by 4 bases, and 9 bases separated the two germline ends. Germline V gene sequence: CDR1 MDHEN, CDR2 SYDVKM. In DNA form, the CDR3 reads TGTGCCAGCGGCAGTAATTACGAGCAGTACTTC. This encodes CASGSNYEQYF.

This CDR3 is CASSRSRDGGNSPLHF. The DNA for the CDR3 is TGTGCCAGCAGCCGTTCACGGGACGGCGGTAATTCACCCCTCCACTTT. The chain employs TRBV27 and TRBJ1-6, with D perhaps TRBD1 (5 bases). The CDR3 covers 16 residues. Germline V CDR1 and CDR2: MNHEY, SMNVEV (reference sequence). Trimming pared 6 bases from V and 6 bases from J, leaving 18 bases between.

This rearrangement joins TRBV5-1 to TRBJ1-1, with a weak D call TRBD1 (6 bases). The CDR3 runs to 17 residues. The germline V gene encodes CDR1 SGHRS and CDR2 YFSETQ. Between the trimmed V and J ends, which lost 4 bases and 3 bases, there was a span of 22 bases. The CDR3 nucleotides read TGCGCCAGCAGCCCCGCTTGGGGGGGCAGGGAGTACACTGAAGCTTTCTTT. Translating gives CASSPAWGGREYTEAFF.

This clone was picked up a small number of times. The chain employs TRBV28 and TRBJ1-2; no reliable D call. The CDR3 is made up of 13 amino acids. From germline, CDR1 is MDHEN and CDR2 SYDVKM. V gave up 11 bases and J gave up 8 bases, with 21 bases separating them. CDR3 sequence reads: CAARGSAQEGYTF. The CDR3 nucleotides are TGTGCCGCACGGGGTTCAGCCCAAGAAGGCTACACCTTC.

Only one count was recorded for this clone. The V call is TRBV7-2, the J call TRBJ1-1; D not certain. The germline V gene encodes CDR1 SGHTA and CDR2 FQGNSA. V lost 1 base and J 4 bases, leaving 10 bases between the germline ends. The CDR3 has 14 amino acids. CDR3 in amino acids: CASSLGALSTEAFF. The CDR3 nucleotides read TGTGCCAGCAGCTTAGGGGCGCTTTCCACTGAAGCTTTCTTT.

The V call is TRBV29-1, the J call TRBJ1-4; D unclear. The germline V gene encodes CDR1 SQVTM and CDR2 ANQGSEA. The V end lost 4 bases, the J end lost 1 base, and 10 bases lay between the germline ends. The CDR3 extends over 14 amino acids. The CDR3 spells CSVAGGGTNEKLFF. DNA for the CDR3: TGCAGCGTTGCGGGAGGCGGAACTAATGAAAAACTGTTTTTT.

The V and J genes are TRBV28 and TRBJ1-6, with D maybe TRBD1 (5 bases). Trimming took off 4 bases at V and 8 bases at J, with 9 bases between the two ends. The CDR3 is made up of 13 amino acids. Per germline, CDR1 MDHEN and CDR2 SYDVKM. Written as DNA, the CDR3 is TGTGCCAGCAGTTGGGGCGGGGATTCACCCCTCCACTTT. It codes for CASSWGGDSPLHF.

This clone was observed a single time. The V gene is TRBV7-9, the J gene TRBJ2-5, with 8 bases identical to TRBD2. The CDR3 sequence is 14 residues long. Germline V CDR1 and CDR2: SEHNR, FQNEAQ (reference sequence). V gave up 1 base and J gave up 2 bases; unmatched junction bases: 0. This CDR3 reads CASSLGGGQETQYF. The CDR3 region has the DNA TGTGCCAGCAGCTTAGGCGGGGGGCAAGAGACCCAGTACTTC.

The V gene is TRBV19, the J gene TRBJ1-4; the match to TRBD1 covers 8 bases. Germline assignment: CDR1 LNHDA and CDR2 SQIVND (reference sequence). The V gene end was trimmed by 3 bases and the J gene end by 8 bases; junction bases not matched to a gene: 8. CDR3 length: 15 residues. The CDR3 spells CASSIGGRGREKLFF. CDR3 nucleotides: TGTGCCAGTAGTATTGGCGGCAGGGGGCGAGAAAAACTGTTTTTT. The full variable domain, with the rest looked up from reference TRBV19 and TRBJ1-4, is DGGITQSPKYLFRKEGQNVTLSCEQNLNHDAMYWYRQDPGQGLRLIYYSQIVNDFQKGDIAEGYSVSREKKESFPLTVTSAQKNPTAFYLCASSIGGRGREKLFFGSGTQLSVL.

This clone turned up a few times. The chain carries TRBV9 and TRBJ2-3; 11 bases match TRBD2. CDR3 size: 17 residues. V lost 0 bases to trimming and J lost 3 bases; unmatched junction nucleotides: 6. Germline values: CDR1 SGDLS, CDR2 YYNGEE. The CDR3 DNA reads as TGTGCCAGCAGCGTAGGATTAGCGGGGGGGCCTACAGATACGCAGTATTTT. Protein sequence: CASSVGLAGGPTDTQYF.

The V gene is TRBV2, the J gene TRBJ2-7; D is uncertain. The CDR3 covers 14 residues. Deletions cut 6 bases from V and 0 bases from J, with 12 bases between. Per germline, CDR1 SNHLY and CDR2 FYNNEI. The CDR3 region has the DNA TGTGCCAGCAGCGCGAGAAGGAGCTCCTACGAGCAGTACTTC. This encodes CASSARRSSYEQYF.

The V gene is TRBV5-4, the J gene TRBJ2-3; 8 bases align to TRBD1. CDR3 length equals 16 residues. The germline gives CDR1 SGHNT, CDR2 YYREEE (reference sequence). Trimming removed 2 bases from V and 3 bases from J; junction bases left unmatched: 8. CDR3 sequence (DNA): TGTGCCAGCAGCTTTAAGGACAGGGTCGGGACAGATACGCAGTATTTT. As protein: CASSFKDRVGTDTQYF. The variable domain in full, with the rest retrieved from reference TRBV5-4 and TRBJ2-3, is ETGVTQSPTHLIKTRGQQVTLRCSSQSGHNTVSWYQQALGQGPQFIFQYYREEENGRGNFPPRFSGLQFPNYSSELNVNALELDDSALYLCASSFKDRVGTDTQYFGPGTRLTVL.

J is TRBJ2-7 and V is TRBV6-1; either TRBD1 or TRBD2 may supply D (6 bases each). V lost 2 bases, J lost 4 bases, and 21 bases lay in between. The CDR3 covers 17 residues. Per the germline V gene, CDR1 is MNHNS and CDR2 is SASEGT. The DNA of the CDR3 is TGTGCCAGCAGTGAATCGGTGACAGGAGGGGTCCCTTACGAGCAGTACTTC. It yields the protein CASSESVTGGVPYEQYF.

The rearrangement uses TRBV7-3 and TRBJ2-2; maybe TRBD1 (5 bases). Trimming shortened V by 5 bases and J by 6 bases, and 16 bases separated the two germline ends. The CDR3 runs 15 residues. Germline V gene sequence: CDR1 SGHTA, CDR2 FQGTGA. As DNA, the CDR3 is TGTGCCAGCAGCCTAGACAGAGCGAATGCCGGGGAGCTGTTTTTT. Translation: CASSLDRANAGELFF.

The chain employs TRBV19 and TRBJ2-5, with D possibly being TRBD2 (7 bases). The CDR3 has 14 amino acids. CDR1 and CDR2 from the germline V gene are LNHDA and SQIVND (reference sequence). V was shortened by 7 bases and J by 4 bases, with 16 bases between the two germline ends. The CDR3 spells CASTRGGRAETQYF. In nucleotides, the CDR3 is TGTGCCAGTACTCGCGGGGGCAGGGCAGAGACCCAGTACTTC.

The chain recombines TRBV4-1 with TRBJ2-5; 10 bases map to TRBD2. In germline, CDR1 is MGHRA, CDR2 YSYEKL. This CDR3 contains 17 residues. V lost 1 base to trimming and J lost 0 bases; unmatched junction nucleotides: 5. This chain's CDR3 is CASSQGPSGGNQETQYF. CDR3 DNA: TGCGCCAGCAGCCAAGGGCCTAGCGGGGGAAACCAAGAGACCCAGTACTTC.

The CDR3 coding sequence is TGTGCCAGCTCGGAGGGGATCAACACCGGGGAGCTGTTTTTT. Protein product: CASSEGINTGELFF. V and J are TRBV6-1 and TRBJ2-2; TRBD2 is a possible D gene (6 bases). This CDR3 spans 14 amino acids. Trimming removed 8 bases at V and 2 bases at J, with 12 bases between. Germline V gene data show CDR1 as MNHNS and CDR2 as SASEGT.

A single count supports this clone. The J gene is TRBJ2-7, the V gene TRBV28; possibly TRBD1 for D (6 bases). From germline, CDR1 is MDHEN and CDR2 SYDVKM. Between the trimmed V and J ends, which lost 2 bases and 0 bases, there was a span of 8 bases. The length of the CDR3 is 14 residues. The CDR3 is CASSLQGYSYEQYF. CDR3 in DNA: TGTGCCAGCAGTTTACAGGGGTACTCCTACGAGCAGTACTTC.

This sequence joins TRBV7-9 and TRBJ2-4, with D perhaps matching TRBD2 (7 bases). V was clipped by 0 bases and J by 7 bases, with 10 bases between them. Germline V lookup: CDR1 SEHNR, CDR2 FQNEAQ (reference sequence). This CDR3 spans 14 amino acids. The CDR3 loop is CASSLAGGRNIQYF. CDR3 coding DNA: TGTGCCAGCAGCTTAGCGGGGGGGCGCAACATTCAGTACTTC.

V and J are TRBV5-8 and TRBJ2-4, with TRBD2 identical over 8 bases. The CDR3 loop spans 15 amino acids. Per germline, CDR1 SGHTS and CDR2 YDEGEE. After removal of 3 bases from V and 5 bases from J, the junction contained 7 bases not matched to a gene. CDR3 sequence: CASSSSGTRQNIQYF. In DNA, the CDR3 is TGTGCCAGCAGCTCGTCGGGGACTAGACAAAACATTCAGTACTTC.

CDR3 amino acids: CAWSGQENTEAFF. CDR3 nucleotide sequence: TGTGCCTGGAGCGGACAGGAAAACACTGAAGCTTTCTTT. The chain joins TRBV30 to TRBJ1-1; 7 bases fit TRBD1. The V gene end was trimmed by 3 bases and the J gene end by 2 bases; junction bases not matched to a gene: 3. CDR1 is GTSNPN, CDR2 SVGIG, per germline (reference sequence). The CDR3 covers 13 residues.

The J gene is TRBJ1-2, the V gene TRBV4-3, with TRBD1 as a possible D gene (5 bases). V dropped 1 base and J dropped 8 bases, with 20 bases sitting between them. The CDR3 totals 16 residues. Germline CDR1 is LGHNA and CDR2 is YSLEER. The CDR3 sequence: CASSQAQPGRVGGYTF. The CDR3 nucleotides are TGCGCCAGCAGCCAAGCCCAACCCGGCAGGGTAGGAGGCTACACCTTC.

The chain combines TRBV18 with TRBJ1-6; the D is unclear. V shed 2 bases and J shed 0 bases, with 17 bases lying between them. This CDR3 has 19 amino acids. Germline CDR1 reads KGHSH; CDR2 reads LQKENI. The DNA of the CDR3 is TGTGCCAGCTCACCAACTCCGACCGTAACGAGCTCCTATAATTCACCCCTCCACTTT. Translation gives CASSPTPTVTSSYNSPLHF. Complete variable domain (other parts from reference TRBV18 and TRBJ1-6): NAGVMQNPRHLVRRRGQEARLRCSPMKGHSHVYWYRQLPEEGLKFMVYLQKENIIDESGMPKERFSAEFPKEGPSILRIQQVVRGDSAAYFCASSPTPTVTSSYNSPLHFGNGTRLTVT.